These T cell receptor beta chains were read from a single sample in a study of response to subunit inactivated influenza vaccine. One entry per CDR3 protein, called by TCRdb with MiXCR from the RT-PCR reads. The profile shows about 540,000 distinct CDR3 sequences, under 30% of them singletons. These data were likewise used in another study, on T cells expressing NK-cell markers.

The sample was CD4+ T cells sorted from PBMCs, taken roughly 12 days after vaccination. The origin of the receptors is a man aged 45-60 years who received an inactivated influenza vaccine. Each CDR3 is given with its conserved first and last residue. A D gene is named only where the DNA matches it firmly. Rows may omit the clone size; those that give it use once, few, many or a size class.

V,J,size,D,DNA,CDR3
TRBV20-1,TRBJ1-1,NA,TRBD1,TGCAGTGCTAGAGAGGGGACAGGGGCCCCTAACACTGAAGCTTTCTTT,CSAREGTGAPNTEAFF
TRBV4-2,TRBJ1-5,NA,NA,TGTGCCAGCAGCCAAGATGAAGGGGGTCGGCAGCCCCAGCATTTT,CASSQDEGGRQPQHF
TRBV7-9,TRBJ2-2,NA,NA,TGTGCCAGCAGCTTCCTAGACAGTCTGGTCCCCGGGGAGCTGTTTTTT,CASSFLDSLVPGELFF
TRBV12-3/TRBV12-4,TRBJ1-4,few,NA,TGTGCCAGCGGTAGACAGTCTAATGAAAAACTGTTTTTT,CASGRQSNEKLFF
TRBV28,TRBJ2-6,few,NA,TGTGCCAGCAGCCTCACTCTAGCTCAACCGGTGACTGGGGCCAACGTCCTGACTTTC,CASSLTLAQPVTGANVLTF
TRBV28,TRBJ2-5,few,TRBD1,TGTGCCAGCAGGACAGGGCAAGAGACCCAGTACTTC,CASRTGQETQYF
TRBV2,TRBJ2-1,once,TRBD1,TGTGCCAGCGGAGCGGACAGGGGCTCCTACAATGAGCAGTTCTTC,CASGADRGSYNEQFF
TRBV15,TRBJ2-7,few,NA,TGTGCCACCAGCAGAGCGGGCCCACTGGTCGAGCAGTACTTC,CATSRAGPLVEQYF
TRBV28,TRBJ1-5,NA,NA,TGTGCCAGCATGGAAAGGCTGAGCAATCAGCCCCAGCATTTT,CASMERLSNQPQHF
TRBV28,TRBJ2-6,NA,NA,TGTGCCAGCAGCTCAAGATCAGGGTACTCTGGGGCCAACGTCCTGACTTTC,CASSSRSGYSGANVLTF
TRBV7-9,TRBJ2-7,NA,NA,TGTGCCAGCAGCCCCCCCAGAGGGCAGTTATACGAGCAGTACTTC,CASSPPRGQLYEQYF
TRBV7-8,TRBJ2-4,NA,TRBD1,TGTGCCAGCAGGCCTACAGGGGGCAACATTCAGTACTTC,CASRPTGGNIQYF
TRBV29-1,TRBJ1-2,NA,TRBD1,TGCAGCGTTGAAGCGAAGACAGGGCATGGCTACACCTTC,CSVEAKTGHGYTF
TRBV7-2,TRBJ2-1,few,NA,TGTGCCAGCAGCTTAGTAGGGATTGAGCAGTTCTTC,CASSLVGIEQFF
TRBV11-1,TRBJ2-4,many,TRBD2,TGTGCCAGCAGCCCCCGGATAGCGGGGGCCCCCGTTTTAGTCAAAAACATTCAGTACTTC,CASSPRIAGAPVLVKNIQYF
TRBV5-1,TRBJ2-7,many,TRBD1,TGCGCCAGCAGCAAAACCGGGACAGGGGGCGTCGAGCAGTACTTC,CASSKTGTGGVEQYF
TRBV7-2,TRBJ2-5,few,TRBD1,TGTGCCAGCAGCTACGGACAGGGGTTGGGGACCCAGTACTTC,CASSYGQGLGTQYF
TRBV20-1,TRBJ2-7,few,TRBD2,TGCAGTGCTAGAGGGACTAGCCCATACGAGCAGTACTTC,CSARGTSPYEQYF
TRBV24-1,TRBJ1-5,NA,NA,TGTGCCACCAGTGACACCGGACGGATCAATCAGCCCCAGCATTTT,CATSDTGRINQPQHF
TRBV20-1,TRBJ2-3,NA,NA,TGCAGTGCTAGAGAGTGGGCTCGCACAGATACGCAGTATTTT,CSAREWARTDTQYF
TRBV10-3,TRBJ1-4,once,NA,TGTGCCATCAGTCCGGACAGTGAAAAACTGTTTTTT,CAISPDSEKLFF
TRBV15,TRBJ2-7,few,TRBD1,TGTGCCACCAGCAGAGGAGGACAGGGTTACGAGCAGTACTTC,CATSRGGQGYEQYF
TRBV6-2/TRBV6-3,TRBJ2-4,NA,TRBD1,TGTGCCAGCAGTTCTCCGGGACAGGGGGTGGGAAACATTCAGTACTTC,CASSSPGQGVGNIQYF
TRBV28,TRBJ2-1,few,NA,TGTGCCAGCAAAACGGCATGGGCGGGACCCTCCTACAATGAGCAGTTCTTC,CASKTAWAGPSYNEQFF
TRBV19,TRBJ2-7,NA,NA,TGTGCCAGTAGTACGCTTGCCTCCTACGAGCAGTACTTC,CASSTLASYEQYF
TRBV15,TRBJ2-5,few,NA,TGTGCCACCAGCTACCTCCGGTCGGGGGAGACCCAGTACTTC,CATSYLRSGETQYF
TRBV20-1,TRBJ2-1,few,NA,TGCAGTGCTAGAGTTTCCATTCTAGAGCGGGAGTTCTTC,CSARVSILEREFF
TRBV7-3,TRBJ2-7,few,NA,TGTGCCAGCAGCTTAACTTCGGAACAGATCTACGAGCAGTACTTC,CASSLTSEQIYEQYF
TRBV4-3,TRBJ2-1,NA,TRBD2,TGCGCCAGCAGCCACCAGTTACGGGAGGGCCTCTACAATGAGCAGTTCTTC,CASSHQLREGLYNEQFF
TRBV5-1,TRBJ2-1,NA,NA,TGCGCCAGCAGCTTGGCCATATCAGGGGAGCAGTTCTTC,CASSLAISGEQFF
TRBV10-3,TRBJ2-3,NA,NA,TGTGCCATCAGTGAGAACCCGGATACGCAGTATTTT,CAISENPDTQYF
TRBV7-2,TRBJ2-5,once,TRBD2,TGTGCCAGCAGCTTAGCGCTTGGACTAGCGGGGGGGCGGGCCAAAGAGACCCAGTACTTC,CASSLALGLAGGRAKETQYF
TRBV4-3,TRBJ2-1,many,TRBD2,TGCGCCAGCAGCCAAGAACTAGCGGGAGTCTACAATGAGCAGTTCTTC,CASSQELAGVYNEQFF
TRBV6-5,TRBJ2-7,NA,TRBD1,TGTGCCAGCAGTCAGGGACAGAGCGAGCAGTACTTC,CASSQGQSEQYF
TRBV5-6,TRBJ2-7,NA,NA,TGTGCCAGCAGCTCAGGGGTGACCGAGCAGTACTTC,CASSSGVTEQYF
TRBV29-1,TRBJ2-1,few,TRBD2,TGCAGCGTTTTGGCGGGGGGAGGCTCCTACAATGAGCAGTTCTTC,CSVLAGGGSYNEQFF
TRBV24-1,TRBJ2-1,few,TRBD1,TGTGCCACCAGTGATCCCTTTGACAGGGGCGGTAGGTCCTACAATGAGCAGTTCTTC,CATSDPFDRGGRSYNEQFF
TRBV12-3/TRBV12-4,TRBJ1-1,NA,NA,TGTGCCAGCAGGGGGACAAACATGAACACTGAAGCTTTCTTT,CASRGTNMNTEAFF
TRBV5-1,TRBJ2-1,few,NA,TGCGCCAGCAGGTCTATAGCCGGGGGATACAATGAGCAGTTCTTC,CASRSIAGGYNEQFF
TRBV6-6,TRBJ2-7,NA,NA,TGTGCCAGCAGTATAGCGGAGGACTACGAGCAGTACTTC,CASSIAEDYEQYF
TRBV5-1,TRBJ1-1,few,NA,TGCGCCAGCAGAGGAGGCGGCGGTGAAGCTTTCTTT,CASRGGGGEAFF
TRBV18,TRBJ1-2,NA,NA,TGTGCCAGCTCACCAACTTCGGGCAGCTACACCTTC,CASSPTSGSYTF
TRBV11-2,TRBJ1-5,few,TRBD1,TGTGCCAGCAGCCCGACAGGGCTCAATCAGCCCCAGCATTTT,CASSPTGLNQPQHF
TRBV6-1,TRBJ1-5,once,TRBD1,TGTGCCAGCAGGGGGGGACAGGGCAAGGGACAGCCCCAGCATTTT,CASRGGQGKGQPQHF
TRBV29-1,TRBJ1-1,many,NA,TGCAGCGTTGAGGGATGGGGTGGAACTGAAGCTTTCTTT,CSVEGWGGTEAFF
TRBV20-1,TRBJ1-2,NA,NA,TGCAGTGCTAGCGACAGCCCCTTCGGTTATGGCTACACCTTC,CSASDSPFGYGYTF
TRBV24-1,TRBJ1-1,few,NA,TGTGCCACCAGTTCAACACGAACAGGGTCCACTGAAGCTTTCTTT,CATSSTRTGSTEAFF
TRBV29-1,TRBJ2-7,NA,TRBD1,TGCAGCGTTGGGACAGGCACTTCTTACGAGCAGTACTTC,CSVGTGTSYEQYF
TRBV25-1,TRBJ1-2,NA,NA,TGTGCCAGCAGTGAATTAGGGCAGGGGTTGGGCTACACCTTC,CASSELGQGLGYTF
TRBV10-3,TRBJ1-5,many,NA,TGTGCCATCAGTAAAAACCCGGAGCAGCCCCAGCATTTT,CAISKNPEQPQHF
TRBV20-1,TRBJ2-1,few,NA,TGCAGTGCTAGGCTACCCTTCGGGACATGGAGCAGAAATGAGCAGTTCTTC,CSARLPFGTWSRNEQFF
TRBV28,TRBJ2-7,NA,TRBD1,TGTGCCAGCAGCACAACAGGGGGAGCCTCCTACGAGCAGTACTTC,CASSTTGGASYEQYF
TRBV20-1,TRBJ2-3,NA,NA,TGCAGTGCTAGAGTTATGGGCCGCAACACAGATACGCAGTATTTT,CSARVMGRNTDTQYF
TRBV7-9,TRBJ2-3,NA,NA,TGTGCCAGCAGCCCCGCGGGGCAGGGGTTAGATACGCAGTATTTT,CASSPAGQGLDTQYF